This TCR beta chain appears in the sequencing data of a study of T cell responses to AZD1222 COVID-19 vaccine. Broader study findings: The study found vaccine-associated CD4 TCRs spanning spike, dominant at 160-218 and 743-854. The study sampled repertoires only after the peak T cell response.

The repertoire was sequenced with immunoSEQ multiplex PCR; TCRdb's copy has only in-frame clones and lacks some. The sample holds roughly 99,000 clones, about 90% seen once. About this clone itself: No antigen is known for it.

The source is an adult in good health. Here the sequenced sample was peripheral blood, taken on day 0 of AZD1222 vaccination.

CDR3 sequence (DNA): TGTGCCACGACCCGGACAGGGGGATATCAGCCCCAGCATTTT. Translating gives CATTRTGGYQPQHF. The rearrangement uses TRBV19 and TRBJ1-5; the match to TRBD1 covers 10 bases. Germline CDR1 is LNHDA and CDR2 is SQIVND (reference sequence). The CDR3 is 14 amino acids. V trimming: 10 bases; J trimming: 5 bases; junction bases outside the gene matches: 8.